This T cell receptor (beta chain) was recovered during a study of blood T cell repertoires in COVID-19. Study in general: Samples representing acute and convalescent COVID-19 were sourced from the United States, Italy and Spain. The analysed material was cDNA or gDNA that came from T cells, B-cell-depleted T cells, or PBMCs.

Per the original data handling: Nucleated cell number was recorded as an estimate derived from reference gene primer amplification. Sequencing was performed with immunoSEQ multiplex PCR; in TCRdb, only in-frame clones are kept and a portion is missing. V and J calls and clone size are copied from that table; D and trimming were computed from the DNA. The data hold 130,000 to 150,000 clones, with approximately 80% observed a single time. The CDR3 has 15 amino acids. Trimming removed 5 bases at V and 3 bases at J, with 19 bases between. Germline lookup yields CDR1 GTSNPN and CDR2 SVGIG (reference sequence).

The receptor comes from a woman in her 40s with active or convalescent COVID-19. Sequences were obtained from peripheral blood. The chain has TRBV30 and TRBJ1-1; possibly TRBD1 for D (5 bases). The CDR3 DNA reads as TGTGCCTGGTCGCCCCTTTGGGGGGAGGACACTGAAGCTTTCTTT. Encoded protein: CAWSPLWGEDTEAFF.